This T cell receptor beta chain is drawn from a study of control samples from healthy donors and cancer patients. The CDR3 loop spans 15 amino acids. CDR1 is LGHDT, CDR2 YNNKEL, per germline (reference sequence). Trimming cost V 4 bases and J 11 bases; bases outside gene matches: 9. Here immunoSEQ multiplex PCR was the method, and the copy in TCRdb shows in-frame clones only, minus some. The sample has some 130,000 clones, roughly nine tenths seen once. The TCR comes from a woman in her twenties or thirties in good health. The chain links TRBV3-1 (or the pseudogene TRBV3-2) to TRBJ2-7, with 15 bases identical to TRBD2. Sequenced: blood. The chain's CDR3 is CASSPPGLAGGLEYF. In nucleotides, the CDR3 is TGTGCCAGCAGCCCTCCGGGACTAGCGGGAGGACTGGAGTACTTC.